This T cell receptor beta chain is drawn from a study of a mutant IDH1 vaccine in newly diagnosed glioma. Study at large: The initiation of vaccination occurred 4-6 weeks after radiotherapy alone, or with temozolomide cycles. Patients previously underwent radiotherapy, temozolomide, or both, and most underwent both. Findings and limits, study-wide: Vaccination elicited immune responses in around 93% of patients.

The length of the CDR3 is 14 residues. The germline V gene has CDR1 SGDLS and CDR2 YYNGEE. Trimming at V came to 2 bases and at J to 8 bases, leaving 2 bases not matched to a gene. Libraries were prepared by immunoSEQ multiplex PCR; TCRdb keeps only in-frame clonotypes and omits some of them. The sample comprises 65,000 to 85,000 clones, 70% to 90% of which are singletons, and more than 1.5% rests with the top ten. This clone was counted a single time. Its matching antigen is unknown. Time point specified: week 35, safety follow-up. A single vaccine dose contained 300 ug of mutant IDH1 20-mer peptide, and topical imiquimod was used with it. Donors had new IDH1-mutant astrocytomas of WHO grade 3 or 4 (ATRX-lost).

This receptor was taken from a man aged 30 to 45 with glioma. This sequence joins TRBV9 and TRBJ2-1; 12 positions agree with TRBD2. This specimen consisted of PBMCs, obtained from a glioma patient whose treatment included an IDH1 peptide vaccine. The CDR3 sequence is CASSVGLAGYEQFF. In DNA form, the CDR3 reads TGTGCCAGCAGCGTCGGACTAGCGGGGTATGAGCAGTTCTTC.